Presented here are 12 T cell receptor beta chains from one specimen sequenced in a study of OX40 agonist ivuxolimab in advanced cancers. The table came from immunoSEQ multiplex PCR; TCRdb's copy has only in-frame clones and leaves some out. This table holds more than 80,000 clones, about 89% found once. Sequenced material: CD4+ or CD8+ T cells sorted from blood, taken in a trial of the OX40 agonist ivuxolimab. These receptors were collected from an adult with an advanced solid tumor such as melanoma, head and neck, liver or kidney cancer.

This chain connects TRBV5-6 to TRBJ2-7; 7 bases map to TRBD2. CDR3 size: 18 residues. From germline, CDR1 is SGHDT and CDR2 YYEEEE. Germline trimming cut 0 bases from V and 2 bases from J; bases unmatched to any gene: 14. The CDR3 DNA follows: TGTGCCAGCAGCTTGGCGCCTTTACTAGCGCCCATTCCCTACGAGCAGTACTTC. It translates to CASSLAPLLAPIPYEQYF.

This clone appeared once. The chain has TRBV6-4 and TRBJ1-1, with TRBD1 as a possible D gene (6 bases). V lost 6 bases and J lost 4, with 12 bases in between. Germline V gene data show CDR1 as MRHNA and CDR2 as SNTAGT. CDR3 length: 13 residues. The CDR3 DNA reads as TGTGCCAGCAGCCAGGGGTTATCCACTGAAGCTTTCTTT. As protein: CASSQGLSTEAFF.

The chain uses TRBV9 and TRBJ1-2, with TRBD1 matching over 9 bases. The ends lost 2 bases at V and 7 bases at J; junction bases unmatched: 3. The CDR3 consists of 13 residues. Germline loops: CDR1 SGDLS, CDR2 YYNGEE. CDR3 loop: CASSVRTGVGYTF. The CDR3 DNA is TGTGCCAGCAGCGTCCGGACAGGGGTTGGCTACACCTTC.

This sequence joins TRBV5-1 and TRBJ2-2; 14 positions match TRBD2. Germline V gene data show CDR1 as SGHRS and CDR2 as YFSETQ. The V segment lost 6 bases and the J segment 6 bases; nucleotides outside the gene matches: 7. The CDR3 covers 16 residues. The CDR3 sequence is CASTGLAGEGSGELFF. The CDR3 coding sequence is TGCGCCAGCACGGGACTAGCGGGAGAAGGTTCCGGGGAGCTGTTTTTT.

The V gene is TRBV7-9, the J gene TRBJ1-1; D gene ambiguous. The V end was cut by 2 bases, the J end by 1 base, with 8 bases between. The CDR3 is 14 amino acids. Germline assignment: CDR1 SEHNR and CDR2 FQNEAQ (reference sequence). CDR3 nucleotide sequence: TGTGCCAGCAGCTTATTGGCGGGGAACACTGAAGCTTTCTTT. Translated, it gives CASSLLAGNTEAFF.

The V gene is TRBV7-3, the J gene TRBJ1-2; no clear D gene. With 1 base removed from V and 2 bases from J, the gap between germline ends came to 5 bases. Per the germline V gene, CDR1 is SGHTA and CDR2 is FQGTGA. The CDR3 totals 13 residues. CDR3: CASSLNSNYGYTF. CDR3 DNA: TGTGCCAGCAGCTTAAACAGCAACTATGGCTACACCTTC.

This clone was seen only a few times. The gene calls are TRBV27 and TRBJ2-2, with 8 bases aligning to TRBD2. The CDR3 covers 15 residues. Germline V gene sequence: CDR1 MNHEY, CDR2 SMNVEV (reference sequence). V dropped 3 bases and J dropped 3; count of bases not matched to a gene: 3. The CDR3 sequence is CASSFGTSHTGELFF. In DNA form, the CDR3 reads TGTGCCAGCAGTTTCGGGACTAGTCACACCGGGGAGCTGTTTTTT.

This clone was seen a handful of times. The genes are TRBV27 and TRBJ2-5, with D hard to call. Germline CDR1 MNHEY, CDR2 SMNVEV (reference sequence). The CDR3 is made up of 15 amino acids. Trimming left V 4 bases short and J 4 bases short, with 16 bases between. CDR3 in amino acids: CASSSEPTPTETQYF. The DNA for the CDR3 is TGTGCCAGCAGTTCAGAACCGACACCCACAGAGACCCAGTACTTC.

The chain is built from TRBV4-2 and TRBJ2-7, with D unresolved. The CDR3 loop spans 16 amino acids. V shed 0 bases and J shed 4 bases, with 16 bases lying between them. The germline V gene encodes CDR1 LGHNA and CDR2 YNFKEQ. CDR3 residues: CASSQEIFTSNYEQYF. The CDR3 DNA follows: TGTGCCAGCAGCCAAGAGATCTTCACCTCAAATTACGAGCAGTACTTC.

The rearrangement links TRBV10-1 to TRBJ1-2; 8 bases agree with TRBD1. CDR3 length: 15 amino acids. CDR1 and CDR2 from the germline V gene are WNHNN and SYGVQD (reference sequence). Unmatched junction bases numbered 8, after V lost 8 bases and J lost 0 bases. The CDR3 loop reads CASPDRARSNYGYTF. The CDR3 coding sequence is TGCGCCAGCCCGGACAGGGCTCGTTCTAACTATGGCTACACCTTC.

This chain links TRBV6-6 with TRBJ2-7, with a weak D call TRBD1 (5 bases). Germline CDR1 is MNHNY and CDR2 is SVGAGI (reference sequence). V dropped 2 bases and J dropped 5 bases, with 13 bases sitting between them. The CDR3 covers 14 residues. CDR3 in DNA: TGTGCCAGCAGTTACCTGGGCAGGGTCGACGAGCAGTACTTC. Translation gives CASSYLGRVDEQYF.

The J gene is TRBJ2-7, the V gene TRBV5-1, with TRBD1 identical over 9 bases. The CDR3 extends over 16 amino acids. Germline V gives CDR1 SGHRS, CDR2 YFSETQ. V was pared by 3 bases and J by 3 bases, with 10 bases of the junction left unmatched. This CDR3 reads CASSSLRTGEVYEQYF. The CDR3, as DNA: TGCGCCAGCAGCTCATTGAGGACAGGGGAGGTCTACGAGCAGTACTTC.